This T cell receptor (beta chain) emerged from a study of molecular identifiers for immune sequencing clone quantification. Germline assignment: CDR1 DFQATT and CDR2 SNEGSKA (reference sequence). V lost 6 bases and J lost 4; bases outside the gene matches: 10. The length of the CDR3 is 15 residues. TCRdb re-analysed the PCR reads in MiXCR, keeping a single row per CDR3 protein. This table holds some 650,000 distinct CDR3 sequences, about 20% found once. This clonotype turned up a few times. The sample consisted of naive CD8+ T cells from blood, with Jurkat cell RNA spiked in. This sample's subset: FACS-sorted CD8+CD4-CCR7+CD45RA+ naive T cells. This sequence joins TRBV20-1 and TRBJ2-2; 8 nucleotides align to TRBD2. The sequence came from a human donor in good health. Some libraries in this study had Jurkat cell RNA spiked in. CDR3 region: CSAYRGGSATGELFF. CDR3 coding DNA: TGCAGTGCGTATCGGGGGGGGTCGGCCACCGGGGAGCTGTTTTTT.